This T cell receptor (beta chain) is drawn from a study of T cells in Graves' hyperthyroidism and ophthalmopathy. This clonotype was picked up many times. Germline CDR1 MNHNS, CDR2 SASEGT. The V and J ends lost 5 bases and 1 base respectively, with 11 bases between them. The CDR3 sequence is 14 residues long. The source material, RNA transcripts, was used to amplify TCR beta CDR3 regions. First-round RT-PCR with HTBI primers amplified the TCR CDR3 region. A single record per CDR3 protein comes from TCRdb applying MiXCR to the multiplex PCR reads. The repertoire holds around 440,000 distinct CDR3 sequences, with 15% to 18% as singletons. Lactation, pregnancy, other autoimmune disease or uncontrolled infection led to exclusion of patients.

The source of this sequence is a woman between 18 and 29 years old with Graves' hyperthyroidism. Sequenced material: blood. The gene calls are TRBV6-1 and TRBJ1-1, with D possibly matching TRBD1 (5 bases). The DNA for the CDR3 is TGTGCCAGCAGTAAGCAGGGATCGAACACTGAAGCTTTCTTT. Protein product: CASSKQGSNTEAFF.